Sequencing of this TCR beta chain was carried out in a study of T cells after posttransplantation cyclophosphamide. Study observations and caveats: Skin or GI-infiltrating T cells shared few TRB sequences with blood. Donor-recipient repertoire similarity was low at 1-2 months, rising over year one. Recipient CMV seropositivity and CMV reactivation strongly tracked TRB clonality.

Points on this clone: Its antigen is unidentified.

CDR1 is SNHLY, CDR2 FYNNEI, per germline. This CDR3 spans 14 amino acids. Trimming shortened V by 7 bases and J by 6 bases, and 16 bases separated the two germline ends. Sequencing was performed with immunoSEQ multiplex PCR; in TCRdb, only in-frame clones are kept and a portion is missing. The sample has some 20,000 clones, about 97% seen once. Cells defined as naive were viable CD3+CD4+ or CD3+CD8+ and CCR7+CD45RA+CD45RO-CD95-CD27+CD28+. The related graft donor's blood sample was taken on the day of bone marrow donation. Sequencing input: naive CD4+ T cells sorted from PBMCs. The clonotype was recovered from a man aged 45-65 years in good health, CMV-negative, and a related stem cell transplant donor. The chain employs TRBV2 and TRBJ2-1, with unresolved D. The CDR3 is CASKVRYLTNEQFF. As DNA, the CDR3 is TGTGCCAGCAAGGTGAGGTATCTTACCAATGAGCAGTTCTTC.